The rows below give T cell receptor beta chains drawn from one sample of a study of T cells after posttransplantation cyclophosphamide. Produced via immunoSEQ multiplex PCR; TCRdb's table is partial and in-frame only. The table has fewer than 13,000 clones, roughly 80% seen once. The sequencing used PBMCs, collected after allogeneic stem cell transplant with posttransplant cyclophosphamide. The receptor source for this set is a female patient aged 50-65 years who received an allogeneic stem cell transplant from a related donor, was CMV-positive, and had no GVHD. Some T cells may be provided by the graft donor. Each CDR3 is given with its conserved first and last residue. A D gene is named only where the DNA matches it firmly. Clone size is given for some rows only: seen once, a few or many times, or a class if the clone is expanded.

d_call	clone_size	v_call	j_call	cdr3_aa	cdr3_nt
NA	NA	TRBV19	TRBJ2-7	CASSFSTTGYEQYF	TGTGCCAGTAGTTTCTCCACGACAGGCTACGAGCAGTACTTC
TRBD1	NA	TRBV27	TRBJ1-1	CASSLQGENTEAFF	TGTGCCAGCAGCCTACAGGGGGAAAACACTGAAGCTTTCTTT
TRBD2	NA	TRBV13	TRBJ2-6	CASSLAIAGVISGANVLTF	TGTGCCAGCAGCTTAGCGATAGCGGGGGTCATCTCTGGGGCCAACGTCCTGACTTTC
NA	NA	TRBV7-6	TRBJ2-7	CASSSHGGARATYEQYF	TGTGCCAGCAGCTCCCATGGGGGGGCCAGGGCCACCTACGAGCAGTACTTC
TRBD2	NA	TRBV5-4	TRBJ2-3	CASSRGADTQYF	TGTGCCAGCAGCCGGGGGGCAGATACGCAGTATTTT
NA	NA	TRBV6-5	TRBJ1-1	CASSSVGTQNTEAFF	TGTGCCAGCAGTTCGGTGGGGACACAGAACACTGAAGCTTTCTTT
NA	NA	TRBV4-3	TRBJ2-7	CASSQVYWTPPYEQYF	TGCGCCAGCAGCCAAGTTTACTGGACTCCCCCATACGAGCAGTACTTC
TRBD1	NA	TRBV30	TRBJ2-3	CAWGTGEFSTDTQYF	TGTGCCTGGGGGACAGGCGAATTTAGCACAGATACGCAGTATTTT
TRBD1	NA	TRBV11-1	TRBJ1-1	CASSADRENTEAFF	TGTGCCAGCAGCGCCGACAGGGAGAACACTGAAGCTTTCTTT
TRBD1	once	TRBV5-1	TRBJ1-3	CASSSLTGGSNTIYF	TGCGCCAGCAGCTCTTTGACAGGGGGCTCAAACACCATATATTTT
TRBD1	NA	TRBV5-1	TRBJ1-4	CASSFQGAGEKLFF	TGCGCCAGCAGCTTCCAGGGGGCTGGAGAAAAACTGTTTTTT
TRBD1	few	TRBV5-1	TRBJ2-7	CASSQGQGGDEQYF	TGCGCCAGCAGCCAAGGACAGGGTGGCGACGAGCAGTACTTC
NA	NA	TRBV29-1	TRBJ2-2	CSVMQGGTGELFF	TGCAGCGTGATGCAGGGGGGCACCGGGGAGCTGTTTTTT
TRBD1	NA	TRBV6-6	TRBJ2-7	CASSPDRSYEQYF	TGTGCCAGCAGTCCGGACAGGTCCTACGAGCAGTACTTC